This entry features one T cell receptor (beta chain) sequence. The CDR3 is 15 amino acids. V lost 6 bases and J lost 4; bases outside the gene matches: 7. Germline V gene sequence: CDR1 LNHDA, CDR2 SQIVND (reference sequence). This sample was taken from a study of blood T cell repertoires in COVID-19. Across the study: Specimens from acute and convalescent COVID-19 originated in the United States, Italy and Spain. Sample material is recorded as cDNA or gDNA derived from T cells, B-cell-depleted T cells, or PBMCs.

Under the authors' procedure: Nucleated cell number was recorded as an estimate derived from reference gene primer amplification. Profiled with immunoSEQ multiplex PCR; TCRdb holds only in-frame clones, not every one. D and trimming come from the DNA, and the V and J calls and clone size come from that table. The data hold roughly 200,000 clones, with about 87% observed a single time. The J gene is TRBJ2-1, the V gene TRBV19; 9 bases agree with TRBD2. The TCR originated in a man in his 70s with acute or convalescent COVID-19. The sample consisted of peripheral blood. DNA for the CDR3: TGTGCCAGTAGCCGTACTAGCGGGTCTTACAATGAGCAGTTCTTC. Amino acid sequence: CASSRTSGSYNEQFF.